Sequencing of this T cell receptor (beta chain) was carried out in a study of blood T cell repertoires in COVID-19. Study-level background: Sources were T cells, B-cell-depleted T cells, or PBMCs; the material itself was cDNA or gDNA.

The CDR3 spans 16 residues. The V gene end was trimmed by 1 base and the J gene end by 5 bases; junction bases not matched to a gene: 6. The V gene's germline CDR1 is MNHEY and CDR2 SMNVEV (reference sequence). Per the original data handling: Amplification of reference gene primers provided the estimated nucleated cell counts. The data were produced by immunoSEQ multiplex PCR, yet TCRdb's version contains in-frame clones alone and is incomplete. V, J and clone size are taken as reported in that table, and D and trimming were inferred from the DNA itself. The table records 120,000 or so clones, around four fifths of them present only once.

The chain couples TRBV27 to TRBJ1-5, with 9 bases that match TRBD1. This clonotype was obtained from a human donor in a cohort sampled during active COVID-19. What was sequenced was peripheral blood. In DNA, the CDR3 is TGTGCCAGCAGTTTATGGGGTAGGGACAGGGATCAGCCCCAGCATTTT. This sequence encodes CASSLWGRDRDQPQHF.